This is a list of T cell receptor beta chains from one sample in a study of regulatory T cells in long-lasting Graves disease. TCRdb passed the multiplex PCR reads through MiXCR, listing each CDR3 protein once. Here the sample spans a few hundred thousand distinct CDR3 sequences, approximately 15% being singletons. These same data were also listed under a study on T cells in Graves' hyperthyroidism and ophthalmopathy.

The sample was peripheral blood mononuclear cells (PBMCs), taken at new diagnosis, from a patient treated with antithyroid drugs. The receptors here all came from a man aged 40-50 years with Graves disease. The CDR3 runs from the conserved cysteine through the conserved F or W. The D gene is left open where the match is weak. Clone size is given for some rows only: seen once, a few or many times, or a class if the clone is expanded.

v_call	clone_size	j_call	cdr3_length	d_call	cdr3_aa	cdr3_nt
TRBV29-1	.	TRBJ2-1	14	.	CSVGRDQAGNEQFF	TGCAGCGTTGGGCGGGATCAGGCCGGTAATGAGCAGTTCTTC
TRBV18	many	TRBJ1-1	13	.	CASSRENPTEAFF	TGTGCCAGCTCACGAGAAAATCCTACTGAAGCTTTCTTT
TRBV10-1	once	TRBJ2-1	15	.	CASSDFAGPTYEQFF	TGCGCCAGCAGTGATTTCGCAGGCCCAACCTACGAGCAGTTCTTC
TRBV4-1	few	TRBJ2-7	15	TRBD1	CASRKDRGYVYEQYF	TGCGCCAGCAGAAAAGACAGGGGGTACGTCTACGAGCAGTACTTC
TRBV7-9	.	TRBJ2-2	16	TRBD1	CASSRRRQGSIGELFF	TGTGCCAGCAGCCGGCGAAGACAGGGCTCCATCGGGGAGCTGTTTTTT
TRBV12-3/TRBV12-4	.	TRBJ1-4	14	.	CASSSTGFGEKLFF	TGTGCCAGCAGTTCGACCGGCTTTGGTGAAAAACTGTTTTTT
TRBV6-1	.	TRBJ1-1	13	.	CASREGMNTEAFF	TGTGCCAGCAGGGAGGGGATGAACACTGAAGCTTTCTTT
TRBV4-1	many	TRBJ2-3	18	.	CASSQEHWTLGSTDTQYF	TGCGCCAGCAGCCAAGAACATTGGACACTTGGGAGCACAGATACGCAGTATTTT
TRBV30	.	TRBJ2-7	16	.	CAWSVLRSGWGGEQYF	TGTGCCTGGAGTGTACTTCGTTCAGGATGGGGAGGCGAGCAGTACTTC
TRBV18	many	TRBJ2-7	13	.	CASSPSQTYEQYF	TGTGCCAGCTCACCATCGCAGACCTACGAGCAGTACTTC
TRBV7-9	.	TRBJ2-3	15	.	CASSLTTFQADTQYF	TGTGCCAGCAGCTTAACGACCTTCCAGGCAGATACGCAGTATTTT
TRBV28	.	TRBJ2-7	16	TRBD1	CASSFPRQGDRDEQYF	TGTGCCAGCAGTTTCCCCCGACAGGGGGACCGTGACGAGCAGTACTTC
TRBV7-2	.	TRBJ2-3	12	.	CASSFLRYTQYF	TGTGCCAGCAGCTTCTTACGGTATACGCAGTATTTT
TRBV7-6	many	TRBJ2-7	14	.	CASSAGGFGYEQYF	TGTGCCAGCAGCGCAGGGGGGTTCGGCTACGAGCAGTACTTC
TRBV20-1	few	TRBJ2-7	12	TRBD2	CSARGGGDEQYF	TGCAGTGCTAGAGGGGGGGGTGACGAGCAGTACTTC
TRBV29-1	many	TRBJ2-3	12	.	CSVLQGADTQYF	TGCAGCGTCTTGCAGGGTGCAGATACGCAGTATTTT
TRBV29-1	.	TRBJ2-2	15	.	CSVATGTVDAGELFF	TGCAGCGTAGCCACCGGGACCGTCGACGCCGGGGAGCTGTTTTTT
TRBV12-3/TRBV12-4	many	TRBJ2-3	14	TRBD2	CASSSSGPTDTQYF	TGTGCCAGCAGTTCTAGCGGGCCCACAGATACGCAGTATTTT
TRBV7-3	.	TRBJ1-1	13	.	CASSPDGTAEAFF	TGTGCCAGCAGCCCCGATGGAACCGCTGAAGCTTTCTTT
TRBV7-9	.	TRBJ2-6	18	TRBD1	CASSLQTGGRSGANVLTF	TGTGCCAGCAGCCTGCAGACAGGGGGCCGATCTGGGGCCAACGTCCTGACTTTC
TRBV5-8	.	TRBJ1-4	14	TRBD1	CASSVGTGAEKLFF	TGTGCCAGCAGCGTCGGGACAGGCGCTGAAAAACTGTTTTTT
TRBV20-1	many	TRBJ1-1	16	TRBD1	CSASSGTGIVVAEAFF	TGCAGTGCTAGCTCCGGGACAGGAATCGTTGTGGCTGAAGCTTTCTTT
TRBV28	few	TRBJ1-5	16	.	CASRIRRIYSNQPQHF	TGTGCCAGCAGGATCAGACGCATATATAGCAATCAGCCCCAGCATTTT
TRBV7-2	.	TRBJ1-1	15	TRBD1	CASSLRQGAGTEAFF	TGTGCCAGCAGCTTAAGACAGGGGGCAGGTACTGAAGCTTTCTTT
TRBV7-9	many	TRBJ2-7	17	TRBD2	CASSLKSGLAVTYEQYF	TGTGCCAGCAGCTTAAAATCGGGACTAGCGGTGACCTACGAGCAGTACTTC
TRBV19	.	TRBJ2-4	17	.	CASSITAGLLAKNIQYF	TGTGCCAGTAGTATAACCGCAGGGCTCCTAGCCAAAAACATTCAGTACTTC
TRBV7-2	many	TRBJ1-1	13	.	CASTLRGNTEAFF	TGTGCCAGCACCTTGCGTGGGAACACTGAAGCTTTCTTT
TRBV9	few	TRBJ2-3	14	.	CASSVSRSTDTQYF	TGTGCCAGCAGCGTCAGTAGAAGCACAGATACGCAGTATTTT
TRBV2	few	TRBJ2-5	14	.	CASRVGHSQETQYF	TGTGCCAGCAGGGTAGGACATTCTCAAGAGACCCAGTACTTC
TRBV28	many	TRBJ2-7	14	.	CASRGNGGSYEQYF	TGTGCCAGCAGGGGGAACGGAGGCTCCTACGAGCAGTACTTC
TRBV12-3/TRBV12-4	many	TRBJ2-4	14	TRBD2	CASSLAGGENIQYF	TGTGCCAGCAGTTTGGCGGGGGGTGAAAACATTCAGTACTTC
TRBV5-1	many	TRBJ2-3	14	.	CASTSGASTDTQYF	TGCGCCAGCACGTCTGGGGCGAGCACAGATACGCAGTATTTT
TRBV5-5	.	TRBJ2-2	16	.	CASSQKGFANTGELFF	TGTGCCAGCAGTCAGAAGGGGTTCGCGAACACCGGGGAGCTGTTTTTT
TRBV20-1	many	TRBJ2-1	14	.	CSAKPGGAYNEQFF	TGCAGTGCTAAACCCGGAGGTGCCTACAATGAGCAGTTCTTC
TRBV27	many	TRBJ2-1	15	.	CASSSRDLSYNEQFF	TGTGCCAGCAGTTCCCGGGACCTCTCCTACAATGAGCAGTTCTTC
TRBV9	many	TRBJ2-1	14	.	CASSKSSTYNEQFF	TGTGCCAGCAGCAAGAGTTCCACCTACAATGAGCAGTTCTTC
TRBV9	many	TRBJ1-1	12	.	CASSGPNTEAFF	TGTGCCAGCAGTGGACCGAACACTGAAGCTTTCTTT
TRBV6-1	many	TRBJ2-5	15	.	CASSENPGIQETQYF	TGTGCCAGCAGTGAAAACCCCGGGATCCAAGAGACCCAGTACTTC
TRBV27	.	TRBJ1-1	19	TRBD1	CASSSSLIDRGRQNTEAFF	TGTGCCAGCAGTTCTTCCCTTATTGACAGGGGGCGGCAGAACACTGAAGCTTTCTTT
TRBV28	many	TRBJ2-3	16	.	CASTPGDRGSPDTQYF	TGTGCCAGCACCCCAGGGGATCGGGGGTCCCCAGATACGCAGTATTTT
TRBV6-1	many	TRBJ2-7	14	.	CASSEAGISYEQYF	TGTGCCAGCAGTGAAGCAGGGATCTCCTACGAGCAGTACTTC
TRBV4-2	many	TRBJ2-1	15	.	CASSQEGQSDDEQFF	TGTGCCAGCAGCCAAGAAGGACAGTCCGACGATGAGCAGTTCTTC
TRBV24-1	few	TRBJ2-2	16	.	CATSDFRTGNTGELFF	TGTGCCACCAGTGATTTTAGGACGGGGAACACCGGGGAGCTGTTTTTT
TRBV9	many	TRBJ2-5	14	.	CASSGGGRPETQYF	TGTGCCAGCAGCGGGGGGGGCCGACCAGAGACCCAGTACTTC
TRBV18	.	TRBJ2-5	15	.	CASSPLTVAPETQYF	TGTGCCAGCTCACCCTTGACGGTGGCCCCAGAGACCCAGTACTTC
TRBV20-1	.	TRBJ1-5	13	.	CSAGVWDNQPQHF	TGCAGTGCTGGCGTCTGGGACAATCAGCCCCAGCATTTT
TRBV20-1	.	TRBJ2-1	16	.	CSARVRGVELYNEQFF	TGCAGTGCTAGAGTGAGGGGAGTCGAACTCTACAATGAGCAGTTCTTC
TRBV20-1	many	TRBJ1-1	13	TRBD1	CSAWTGGDTEAFF	TGCAGTGCATGGACAGGGGGGGACACTGAAGCTTTCTTT
TRBV12-3/TRBV12-4	many	TRBJ2-2	15	TRBD1	CASSSLGGAAGELFF	TGTGCCAGCAGCTCCCTAGGGGGCGCAGCCGGGGAGCTGTTTTTT
TRBV9	many	TRBJ1-1	13	.	CASSVNQNTEAFF	TGTGCCAGCAGCGTCAATCAGAACACTGAAGCTTTCTTT
TRBV28	.	TRBJ1-5	17	.	CAISEGGAGYSNQPQHF	TGTGCCATCAGTGAGGGTGGAGCAGGGTATAGCAATCAGCCCCAGCATTTT
TRBV18	many	TRBJ1-5	13	.	CASSPRLGQPQHF	TGTGCCAGCTCACCACGTTTAGGTCAGCCCCAGCATTTT
TRBV10-3	many	TRBJ2-3	14	TRBD2	CAIRPSGGTDTQYF	TGTGCCATCAGGCCTAGCGGGGGCACAGATACGCAGTATTTT
TRBV12-3/TRBV12-4	.	TRBJ2-2	16	TRBD1	CASNQHPGGGTGELFF	TGTGCCAGCAATCAGCACCCAGGGGGCGGAACCGGGGAGCTGTTTTTT